The clone carrying this T cell receptor beta chain was observed a few times. TCRdb called the 5' RACE reads again in MiXCR, with one record for every CDR3 protein. Among around 680,000 distinct CDR3 sequences listed, 8.5% to 9% were seen once. The data stem from a study of identical twins. The CDR3 spans 16 residues. After removal of 5 bases from V and 1 base from J, the junction contained 10 bases not matched to a gene. Germline V CDR1 and CDR2: SEHNR, FQNEAQ (reference sequence). These same records also appear under a second study, on yellow fever vaccine responses in identical twins.

Sequencing was carried out using PBMCs. The chain combines TRBV7-9 with TRBJ2-5; 7 positions agree with TRBD2. This TCR derives from a woman in her late teens or twenties in good health. The CDR3 DNA is TGTGCCAGCAGCCCTAGTAGCGGGTTAAGCCAAGAGACCCAGTACTTC. Protein: CASSPSSGLSQETQYF.